A single sample gave rise to the 29 T cell receptor beta chains below, sequenced in a study of OX40 agonist ivuxolimab in advanced cancers. Method: immunoSEQ multiplex PCR; TCRdb's copy keeps in-frame clones and lacks some. The sample records 55,000 to 65,000 clones, roughly nine tenths being singletons. Material: CD4+ or CD8+ T cells sorted from blood, obtained in a trial of the OX40 agonist ivuxolimab. Every receptor here comes from an adult with an advanced solid tumor such as melanoma, head and neck, liver or kidney cancer.

The chain is built from TRBV7-9 and TRBJ1-2, with 8 bases fitting TRBD1. The germline CDR1 and CDR2 sequences are SEHNR and FQNEAQ (reference sequence). This CDR3 contains 17 residues. V dropped 5 bases and J dropped 4; count of bases not matched to a gene: 15. The DNA of the CDR3 is TGTGCCAGCAGCACCGGGGACAGGATTCCAGGGGGCTATGGCTACACCTTC. It translates to CASSTGDRIPGGYGYTF. Full variable domain (outside the CDR3, taken from reference TRBV7-9 and TRBJ1-2): DTGVSQNPRHKITKRGQNVTFRCDPISEHNRLYWYRQTLGQGPEFLTYFQNEAQLEKSRLLSDRFSAERPKGSFSTLEIQRTEQGDSAMYLCASSTGDRIPGGYGYTFGSGTRLTVV.

The chain couples TRBV19 to TRBJ2-5, with D unclear. The closer fit of TRBJ2-7 to the DNA end suggests the J call may be wrong. This CDR3 comprises 13 residues. CDR1 LNHDA and CDR2 SQIVND come from the germline V gene (reference sequence). This CDR3 is CASAPRTWYEQYF. The CDR3 DNA reads TGTGCCAGCGCCCCACGGACGTGGTACGAGCAGTACTTC.

The genes are TRBV11-1 and TRBJ2-7; 9 nucleotides line up with TRBD1. Germline lookup yields CDR1 SGHAT and CDR2 FQDESV (reference sequence). J was trimmed by 4 bases and V by 5 bases; bases with no gene match: 6. The CDR3 runs 14 residues. The CDR3: CASSRDRDRYEQYF. The CDR3 DNA reads TGTGCCAGCAGCCGGGACAGGGATAGGTACGAGCAGTACTTC.

This chain uses TRBV5-6 with TRBJ1-3; D uncertain. The CDR3 runs to 15 residues. Per the germline V gene, CDR1 is SGHDT and CDR2 is YYEEEE. V shed 0 bases and J shed 0 bases, with 7 bases lying between them. Here the CDR3 DNA reads TGTGCCAGCAGCTTGGATAGGAGCTCTGGAAACACCATATATTTT. It codes for CASSLDRSSGNTIYF.

This CDR3 reads CASSLAVIRYF. CDR3 in DNA: TGTGCCAGCAGCTTAGCGGTGATCCGGTACTTC. V is TRBV11-2 and J is TRBJ2-7; unclear D gene. The CDR3 covers 11 residues. Per germline, CDR1 SGHAT and CDR2 FQNNGV. V dropped 1 base and J dropped 12 bases, with 10 bases sitting between them.

The chain links TRBV7-9 to TRBJ2-5; D possibly uses TRBD1 or TRBD2 (5 bases each). The CDR3 sequence is 15 residues long. V lost 5 bases, J lost 5 bases, and 18 bases lay in between. Looked up from germline, CDR1 is SEHNR and CDR2 is FQNEAQ (reference sequence). The CDR3 DNA follows: TGTGCCAGCAGCCCCCAGACGAGGGACGGGGAGACCCAGTACTTC. It specifies CASSPQTRDGETQYF.

The chain uses TRBV28 and TRBJ1-4; D is possibly TRBD1 (6 bases). V lost 5 bases to trimming and J lost 3 bases, with 13 bases between them. The CDR3 spans 15 residues. Per germline, CDR1 MDHEN and CDR2 SYDVKM. CDR3 protein: CASSPPGQPNEKLFF. CDR3 bases: TGTGCCAGCAGTCCCCCAGGACAGCCTAATGAAAAACTGTTTTTT.

V gene TRBV14 combines with J gene TRBJ2-1; D is uncertain. The CDR3 is 13 amino acids. CDR1 SGHDN and CDR2 FVKESK come from the germline V gene. Trimming pared 4 bases from V and 4 bases from J, leaving 8 bases between. CDR3 DNA sequence: TGTGCCAGCAGCCCGGGTTCTTACAATGAGCAGTTCTTC. Translating it yields CASSPGSYNEQFF.

The chain recombines TRBV7-6 with TRBJ1-1; D is unclear. Germline V lookup: CDR1 SGHVS, CDR2 FNYEAQ. V gave up 1 base and J gave up 7 bases, with 19 bases separating them. The CDR3 runs to 16 residues. This CDR3 reads CASSLVVEDGLNEAFF. CDR3 DNA: TGTGCCAGCAGCTTAGTAGTAGAGGACGGACTCAATGAAGCTTTCTTT.

The rearrangement joins TRBV6-1 to TRBJ1-4, with 8 bases that match TRBD1. V was pared by 0 bases and J by 8 bases, with 11 bases of the junction left unmatched. The germline gives CDR1 MNHNS, CDR2 SASEGT. The CDR3 length is 17 residues. The CDR3 loop is CASSEALWTGFGEKLFF. The CDR3 coding sequence is TGTGCCAGCAGTGAAGCGCTTTGGACAGGGTTTGGGGAAAAACTGTTTTTT.

This sequence joins TRBV28 and TRBJ1-5, with 8 nucleotides matching TRBD1. The CDR3 extends over 15 amino acids. Germline trimming cut 10 bases from V and 4 bases from J; bases unmatched to any gene: 12. The germline V gene encodes CDR1 MDHEN and CDR2 SYDVKM. DNA for the CDR3: TGTGCCACCGAGTCCGGGACAGGCGAGAATCAGCCCCAGCATTTT. This gives the protein CATESGTGENQPQHF.

This chain uses TRBV10-3 with TRBJ1-1, with TRBD1 matching 7 bases. Germline V gene lookup returns CDR1 ENHRY and CDR2 SYGVKD. The junction had 10 bases not matched to a gene; V was cut back by 10 bases and J by 5 bases. The CDR3 is 13 residues long. This CDR3 is CATLTGSWTEAFF. For the CDR3, the DNA is TGTGCCACCCTGACAGGGAGTTGGACTGAAGCTTTCTTT.

This chain links TRBV5-6 with TRBJ2-2; a weak D match, TRBD1 (6 bases). The V end lost 4 bases, the J end lost 4 bases, and 14 bases lay between the germline ends. CDR3 length: 15 residues. Per the germline V gene, CDR1 is SGHDT and CDR2 is YYEEEE. CDR3 nucleotide sequence: TGTGCCAGCAGCACCGCCAGGGGCTCCACCGGGGAGCTGTTTTTT. Amino acid sequence: CASSTARGSTGELFF.

J is TRBJ1-2 and V is TRBV19, with D unresolved. Per germline, CDR1 LNHDA and CDR2 SQIVND (reference sequence). CDR3 length: 13 amino acids. V was shortened by 1 base and J by 4 bases, with 7 bases between the two germline ends. CDR3 in amino acids: CASSIGAGYGYTF. The CDR3 nucleotides read TGTGCCAGTAGTATAGGGGCAGGCTATGGCTACACCTTC.

The rearrangement joins TRBV14 to TRBJ1-1; unclear D gene. This CDR3 has 15 amino acids. The ends were cut back, 1 base at V and 4 bases at J, with 13 bases in the middle. CDR1 and CDR2 from the germline V gene are SGHDN and FVKESK. CDR3: CASSQGGGRSTEAFF. The CDR3 coding sequence is TGTGCCAGCAGCCAAGGGGGAGGGAGAAGCACTGAAGCTTTCTTT.

The CDR3: CASLWGAGDTEAFF. The CDR3 DNA follows: TGTGCCAGCCTCTGGGGGGCTGGGGACACTGAAGCTTTCTTT. The chain links TRBV7-2 to TRBJ1-1; perhaps TRBD1 as D (6 bases). The CDR3 is made up of 14 amino acids. Germline V gene data show CDR1 as SGHTA and CDR2 as FQGNSA. V dropped 8 bases and J dropped 3 bases, with 16 bases sitting between them.

The rearrangement links TRBV19 to TRBJ1-6; a possible D gene is TRBD1 (5 bases). Germline V gives CDR1 LNHDA, CDR2 SQIVND (reference sequence). The length of the CDR3 is 12 residues. The V and J ends lost 6 bases and 7 bases respectively, with 7 bases between them. CDR3 nucleotides: TGTGCCAGTAGGGGGGGAAATTCACCCCTCCACTTT. Its protein is CASRGGNSPLHF.

This chain connects TRBV7-9 to TRBJ1-1; 8 bases are a match to TRBD1. The trim removed 5 bases at V and 4 bases at J, leaving 9 bases unmatched. CDR3 size: 15 residues. Germline V gene sequence: CDR1 SEHNR, CDR2 FQNEAQ (reference sequence). In nucleotides, the CDR3 is TGTGCCAGCAGCGCAGAACAGGGGGTATCCACTGAAGCTTTCTTT. Translated, it gives CASSAEQGVSTEAFF. Full variable domain (remainder filled in from reference TRBV7-9 and TRBJ1-1): DTGVSQNPRHKITKRGQNVTFRCDPISEHNRLYWYRQTLGQGPEFLTYFQNEAQLEKSRLLSDRFSAERPKGSFSTLEIQRTEQGDSAMYLCASSAEQGVSTEAFFGQGTRLTVV.

This rearrangement joins TRBV27 to TRBJ2-7, with TRBD1 matching 11 bases. The CDR3 sequence is 15 residues long. Germline CDR1 MNHEY, CDR2 SMNVEV (reference sequence). V lost 4 bases and J lost 5; bases outside the gene matches: 7. The CDR3 DNA is TGTGCCAGCAGTTCGACCGGGACAGGGGGTAACGAGCAGTACTTC. Protein: CASSSTGTGGNEQYF.

The rearrangement uses TRBV19 and TRBJ1-5, with D unresolved. The ends were cut back, 8 bases at V and 4 bases at J, with 15 bases in the middle. This CDR3 has 14 residues. Germline lookup yields CDR1 LNHDA and CDR2 SQIVND (reference sequence). The chain's CDR3 is CASGPDAENQPQHF. The DNA of the CDR3 is TGTGCCAGTGGTCCGGACGCAGAAAATCAGCCCCAGCATTTT.

The gene calls are TRBV10-2 and TRBJ2-2, with D possibly matching TRBD2 (5 bases). The CDR3 length is 16 residues. The V and J ends lost 4 bases and 0 bases respectively, with 12 bases between them. CDR1 is WSHSY, CDR2 SAAADI, per germline. Written as DNA, the CDR3 is TGCGCCAGCAGTGCGGAGGTCCCGTCGAACACCGGGGAGCTGTTTTTT. This translates into CASSAEVPSNTGELFF.

The chain has TRBV18 and TRBJ1-4; a weak D match, TRBD1 (5 bases). CDR3 length: 15 residues. The V and J ends lost 3 bases and 6 bases respectively, with 14 bases between them. Looked up from germline, CDR1 is KGHSH and CDR2 is LQKENI. CDR3 nucleotides: TGTGCCAGCTCACCCAATCAGGGACGGGATGAAAAACTGTTTTTT. Translated, it gives CASSPNQGRDEKLFF.

The sample holds a few counts of this clone. The V and J genes are TRBV11-2 and TRBJ2-1; D gene ambiguous. Germline V gene lookup returns CDR1 SGHAT and CDR2 FQNNGV. V dropped 1 base and J dropped 15 bases, with 13 bases sitting between them. This CDR3 is built from 12 residues. DNA for the CDR3: TGTGCCAGCAGCTTAGGACTTCTCGAGGTGTTCTTC. It translates to CASSLGLLEVFF.

In its sample, this clone was seen a few times. This chain connects TRBV5-1 to TRBJ2-3, with 7 bases aligning to TRBD2. V lost 4 bases, J lost 0 bases, and 11 bases stayed unmatched. The CDR3 spans 17 residues. Germline lookup yields CDR1 SGHRS and CDR2 YFSETQ. The DNA for the CDR3 is TGCGCCAGCAGCCGATATGGGGGGGAATCTAGCACAGATACGCAGTATTTT. Its translation: CASSRYGGESSTDTQYF.

The chain recombines TRBV30 with TRBJ2-7; 7 bases are shared with TRBD2. V shed 4 bases and J 3 bases; nucleotides not matched to a gene: 6. Germline CDR1 GTSNPN, CDR2 SVGIG (reference sequence). The CDR3 consists of 13 residues. The CDR3 sequence is CAWMVRGDYEQYF. In nucleotides, the CDR3 is TGTGCCTGGATGGTACGGGGGGACTACGAGCAGTACTTC.

Turning to this clone: Because it lacks the conserved phenylalanine or tryptophan at the end, this CDR3 is likely a read error. No DNA is shown, since the ends of the CDR3 on it are uncertain; the CDR3 is the one TCRdb lists. The chain uses TRBV7-9 and TRBJ1-1. The CDR3 is 8 amino acids in total, end residues counted. In germline, CDR1 is SEHNR, CDR2 FQNEAQ (reference sequence). CDR3 loop: CASSNGGI.

The rearrangement links TRBV28 to TRBJ1-5; no reliable D call. The V and J ends lost 7 bases and 2 bases respectively, with 15 bases between them. Germline loops: CDR1 MDHEN, CDR2 SYDVKM. CDR3 length: 15 amino acids. This CDR3 is CASNSGLGGNQPQHF. The CDR3, as DNA: TGTGCCAGCAATTCGGGTTTAGGCGGCAATCAGCCCCAGCATTTT.

The genes are TRBV9 and TRBJ1-5; 10 nucleotides agree with TRBD1. The germline V gene has CDR1 SGDLS and CDR2 YYNGEE. The CDR3 sequence is 14 residues long. The junction had 3 bases not matched to a gene; V was cut back by 3 bases and J by 6 bases. CDR3 coding DNA: TGTGCCAGCAGCGGGACAGGGGGTCGTCAGCCCCAGCATTTT. Its protein product is CASSGTGGRQPQHF.

DNA of the CDR3: TGTGCCACCAGCAGAGAGGAGTTCACAGATACGCAGTATTTT. Its protein is CATSREEFTDTQYF. The rearrangement joins TRBV15 to TRBJ2-3; D is unresolved. The CDR3 has 14 amino acids. Per the germline V gene, CDR1 is LNHNV and CDR2 is YYDKDF (reference sequence). Trimming took off 0 bases at V and 2 bases at J, with 6 bases between the two ends.